Sequencing of this TCR beta chain was carried out in a study of CD8+ T cells in alopecia areata. Study-level information: Severity among treated patients was scored by the percentage of scalp area affected.

Treatment indicated: oral pan-JAK inhibitor, 5-10 mg twice daily. The table lists this clone with a few counts. cDNA serving as the sequencing template came from extracted, reverse transcribed RNA. Libraries were prepared by immunoSEQ multiplex PCR; TCRdb keeps only in-frame clonotypes and omits some of them. The table shows around 270,000 clones, with 55% to 70% occurring only once. CDR1 is SGHAT and CDR2 is FQNNGV in the germline V gene. Trimming cost V 2 bases and J 4 bases; bases outside gene matches: 6. The CDR3 is 15 amino acids. The TCR was taken from a human donor with alopecia areata. The material sequenced was CD4+ T cells sorted from blood, taken at week 24, from a patient treated with tofacitinib. The chain is built from TRBV11-2 and TRBJ1-2, with TRBD1 matching over 8 bases. CDR3 sequence reads: CASSLTQGAGYGYTF. CDR3 coding DNA: TGTGCCAGCAGCTTAACGCAGGGGGCGGGCTATGGCTACACCTTC.